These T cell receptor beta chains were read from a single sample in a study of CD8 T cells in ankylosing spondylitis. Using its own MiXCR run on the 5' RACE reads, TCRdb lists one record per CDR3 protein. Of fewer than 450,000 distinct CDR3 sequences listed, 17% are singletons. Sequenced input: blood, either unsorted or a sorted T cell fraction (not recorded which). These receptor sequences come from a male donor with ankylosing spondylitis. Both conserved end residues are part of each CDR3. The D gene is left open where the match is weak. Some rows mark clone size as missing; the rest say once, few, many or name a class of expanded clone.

cdr3_nt: TGTGCCAGCAGCTTAGAAGGGGGACTGACCAATCAGCCCCAGCATTTT
cdr3_aa: CASSLEGGLTNQPQHF
clone_size: -
d_call: -
v_call: TRBV7-2
j_call: TRBJ1-5

cdr3_nt: TGTGCCAGCAGTGAAGTGACAGGGAGCAGTTACGAGCAGTACTTC
cdr3_aa: CASSEVTGSSYEQYF
clone_size: -
d_call: TRBD1
v_call: TRBV6-1
j_call: TRBJ2-7

cdr3_nt: TGCAGTGCAAACCGGGACAGGGTGAACACTGAAGCTTTCTTT
cdr3_aa: CSANRDRVNTEAFF
clone_size: -
d_call: TRBD1
v_call: TRBV20-1
j_call: TRBJ1-1

cdr3_nt: TGTGCCAGCAGTGCAGGCTGGGAAGAGACCCAGTACTTC
cdr3_aa: CASSAGWEETQYF
clone_size: -
d_call: -
v_call: TRBV2
j_call: TRBJ2-5

cdr3_nt: TGTGCCAGCAGTGAGGGACCGGCCCAACTCTATGGCTACACCTTC
cdr3_aa: CASSEGPAQLYGYTF
clone_size: -
d_call: -
v_call: TRBV6-1
j_call: TRBJ1-2

cdr3_nt: TGTGCCAGCAGAGGGAACCACGGAAAGTCTGGAAACACCATATATTTT
cdr3_aa: CASRGNHGKSGNTIYF
clone_size: once
d_call: -
v_call: TRBV6-1
j_call: TRBJ1-3

cdr3_nt: TGCAGTGCCCAGGGGTTCGGGAGTGGCACCGGGGAGCTGTTTTTT
cdr3_aa: CSAQGFGSGTGELFF
clone_size: -
d_call: -
v_call: TRBV20-1
j_call: TRBJ2-2

cdr3_nt: TGTGCCAGCAGTTATCGGGATGAGCAGTTCTTC
cdr3_aa: CASSYRDEQFF
clone_size: many
d_call: -
v_call: TRBV12-3/TRBV12-4
j_call: TRBJ2-1

cdr3_nt: TGCGCCAGCAGCTTGGTAGCAGGGGATGTACAGACCCAGTACTTC
cdr3_aa: CASSLVAGDVQTQYF
clone_size: few
d_call: -
v_call: TRBV5-1
j_call: TRBJ2-5

cdr3_nt: TGTGCCAGCAGCCCCCGTGACAGGGCATATGGCTACACCTTC
cdr3_aa: CASSPRDRAYGYTF
clone_size: -
d_call: TRBD1
v_call: TRBV7-2
j_call: TRBJ1-2

cdr3_nt: TGCGCCAGCAATGAAGGCGGTGCAACTAATGAAAAACTGTTTTTT
cdr3_aa: CASNEGGATNEKLFF
clone_size: -
d_call: -
v_call: TRBV5-1
j_call: TRBJ1-4

cdr3_nt: TGTGCCAGCAGTCCGGGAAATCGTGAGTACTTC
cdr3_aa: CASSPGNREYF
clone_size: -
d_call: -
v_call: TRBV12-3/TRBV12-4
j_call: TRBJ2-7

cdr3_nt: TGTGCCAGCAGTTTTTCAGCGGGAGTCGGGACAGATACGCAGTATTTT
cdr3_aa: CASSFSAGVGTDTQYF
clone_size: few
d_call: TRBD2
v_call: TRBV27
j_call: TRBJ2-3

cdr3_nt: TGTGCCAGCAGTTTTACAGGAGAGTCGGGGAAACTGTTTTTT
cdr3_aa: CASSFTGESGKLFF
clone_size: many
d_call: -
v_call: TRBV6-5
j_call: TRBJ1-4

cdr3_nt: TGCGCCAGCACCAGACTAGCGGGAGTCCTAGCCGGGGAGCTGTTTTTT
cdr3_aa: CASTRLAGVLAGELFF
clone_size: few
d_call: TRBD2
v_call: TRBV5-1
j_call: TRBJ2-2

cdr3_nt: TGCTGTGCTAGATACAGGCTGAACACCGGGGAGCTGTTTTTT
cdr3_aa: CCARYRLNTGELFF
clone_size: -
d_call: -
v_call: TRBV20-1
j_call: TRBJ2-2

cdr3_nt: TGTGCCTGGAGTGTACGTGGCAATCAGCCCCAGCATTTT
cdr3_aa: CAWSVRGNQPQHF
clone_size: -
d_call: -
v_call: TRBV30
j_call: TRBJ1-5

cdr3_nt: TGTGCCAGCAGCTTGCCCAGAGTTTGGACTGAAGCTTTCTTT
cdr3_aa: CASSLPRVWTEAFF
clone_size: -
d_call: -
v_call: TRBV5-5
j_call: TRBJ1-1

cdr3_nt: TGTGCCAGCAGCGCCACGGGACAGGGCCGACGGGTAGCTGAAGCTTTCTTT
cdr3_aa: CASSATGQGRRVAEAFF
clone_size: many
d_call: TRBD1
v_call: TRBV7-8
j_call: TRBJ1-1

cdr3_nt: TGTGCCAGCACCGACTTGCCTGGAGATACGCAGTATTTT
cdr3_aa: CASTDLPGDTQYF
clone_size: many
d_call: -
v_call: TRBV6-1
j_call: TRBJ2-3

cdr3_nt: TGTGCCAGCAGTCCCGACAGGGGGGTGAACACTGAAGCTTTCTTT
cdr3_aa: CASSPDRGVNTEAFF
clone_size: few
d_call: TRBD1
v_call: TRBV12-3/TRBV12-4
j_call: TRBJ1-1

cdr3_nt: TGTGCCAGCAGTCAACCGGGCCCCCGGGCGGACGAGCAGTACTTC
cdr3_aa: CASSQPGPRADEQYF
clone_size: -
d_call: -
v_call: TRBV25-1
j_call: TRBJ2-7

cdr3_nt: TGTGCCAGCAGCCAACGGGGGGGGACTAACTATGGCTACACCTTC
cdr3_aa: CASSQRGGTNYGYTF
clone_size: few
d_call: -
v_call: TRBV7-3
j_call: TRBJ1-2

cdr3_nt: TGTGCCAGCGAACTCCGAGGAGCTAGCACAGATACGCAGTATTTT
cdr3_aa: CASELRGASTDTQYF
clone_size: -
d_call: -
v_call: TRBV5-6
j_call: TRBJ2-3

cdr3_nt: TGCAGTGCTAGAGATAGGGTTACTAATGAAAAACTGTTTTTT
cdr3_aa: CSARDRVTNEKLFF
clone_size: few
d_call: -
v_call: TRBV20-1
j_call: TRBJ1-4

cdr3_nt: TGTGCCAGCAGTAAGGAGGGACAGGGGGCCGAAGCTTTCTTT
cdr3_aa: CASSKEGQGAEAFF
clone_size: -
d_call: TRBD1
v_call: TRBV2
j_call: TRBJ1-1

cdr3_nt: TGCAGTGCCACCCCGGGGGGTAAAGAGACCCAGTACTTC
cdr3_aa: CSATPGGKETQYF
clone_size: few
d_call: TRBD2
v_call: TRBV20-1
j_call: TRBJ2-5

cdr3_nt: TGCAGTGCTAGCCGAGATAGCGGGGGGGAGCAGTACTTC
cdr3_aa: CSASRDSGGEQYF
clone_size: -
d_call: TRBD2
v_call: TRBV20-1
j_call: TRBJ2-7

cdr3_nt: TGTGCCAGCAGCGTCCTAGCGGGAGGTGGGAATGAGCAGTTCTTC
cdr3_aa: CASSVLAGGGNEQFF
clone_size: once
d_call: TRBD2
v_call: TRBV9
j_call: TRBJ2-1

cdr3_nt: TGCAGCGTTGAAGAAAGGTATAGCCAAGAGACCCAGTACTTC
cdr3_aa: CSVEERYSQETQYF
clone_size: -
d_call: -
v_call: TRBV29-1
j_call: TRBJ2-5

cdr3_nt: TGTGCCAGCAGGAAGACTAGCGGGAGGTACAATGAGCAGTTCTTC
cdr3_aa: CASRKTSGRYNEQFF
clone_size: few
d_call: TRBD2
v_call: TRBV25-1
j_call: TRBJ2-1

cdr3_nt: TGCAGTGCTAGGAAGACAGGCCAAAGCACAGATACGCAGTATTTT
cdr3_aa: CSARKTGQSTDTQYF
clone_size: few
d_call: -
v_call: TRBV20-1
j_call: TRBJ2-3

cdr3_nt: TGCGCCAGCAGCCAGGGCGGAAACCAAGAGACCCAGTACTTC
cdr3_aa: CASSQGGNQETQYF
clone_size: -
d_call: -
v_call: TRBV4-1
j_call: TRBJ2-5

cdr3_nt: TGTGCCAGCAGCTTAGAGGGACTAGCCCGTTACAATGAGCAGTTCTTC
cdr3_aa: CASSLEGLARYNEQFF
clone_size: -
d_call: TRBD2
v_call: TRBV11-1
j_call: TRBJ2-1

cdr3_nt: TGTGCCAGCAGCTTAGTGTCCCTTGGCGAGCAGTTCTTC
cdr3_aa: CASSLVSLGEQFF
clone_size: -
d_call: -
v_call: TRBV7-9
j_call: TRBJ2-1

cdr3_nt: TGTGCCAGCGCACTAGTCAGTTCTAACTATGGCTACACCTTC
cdr3_aa: CASALVSSNYGYTF
clone_size: few
d_call: -
v_call: TRBV27
j_call: TRBJ1-2

cdr3_nt: TGCAGGCCCATGGGGGGAGAAGCTTTCTTT
cdr3_aa: CRPMGGEAFF
clone_size: -
d_call: -
v_call: TRBV20-1
j_call: TRBJ1-1

cdr3_nt: TGTGCCAGCAGGACCGCAGACAGGGGGATTTCACCCCTCCACTTT
cdr3_aa: CASRTADRGISPLHF
clone_size: -
d_call: TRBD1
v_call: TRBV12-3/TRBV12-4
j_call: TRBJ1-6

cdr3_nt: TGTGCCAGCACCATCGCCGGGGGGACCGCTAACTATGGCTACACCTTC
cdr3_aa: CASTIAGGTANYGYTF
clone_size: -
d_call: -
v_call: TRBV2
j_call: TRBJ1-2

cdr3_nt: TGTGCCAGCTCGGGACTAGCCGGGGAGACCCAGTACTTC
cdr3_aa: CASSGLAGETQYF
clone_size: -
d_call: TRBD2
v_call: TRBV2
j_call: TRBJ2-5

cdr3_nt: TGTGCCAGCAGTTTCTTTGGTTCGTATCAGCCCCAGCATTTT
cdr3_aa: CASSFFGSYQPQHF
clone_size: -
d_call: -
v_call: TRBV28
j_call: TRBJ1-5

cdr3_nt: TGCGCCAGCAGCTTCCAGACCGGGGAGCTGTTTTTT
cdr3_aa: CASSFQTGELFF
clone_size: -
d_call: -
v_call: TRBV5-1
j_call: TRBJ2-2

cdr3_nt: TGCGCCAGCAGCCAAATACCAGGGAACACCGGGGAGCTGTTTTTT
cdr3_aa: CASSQIPGNTGELFF
clone_size: -
d_call: -
v_call: TRBV4-1
j_call: TRBJ2-2

cdr3_nt: TGCAGTGCTAGCACCGGGCCAAACACAGATACGCAGTATTTT
cdr3_aa: CSASTGPNTDTQYF
clone_size: many
d_call: -
v_call: TRBV20-1
j_call: TRBJ2-3

cdr3_nt: TGCGCCAGCAGCCGTGGAGGGCTCACTGAAGCTTTCTTT
cdr3_aa: CASSRGGLTEAFF
clone_size: -
d_call: -
v_call: TRBV4-1
j_call: TRBJ1-1

cdr3_nt: TGTGCCAGCACCCGGGTACGGCCGGGAGAAACCTACGAGCAGTACTTC
cdr3_aa: CASTRVRPGETYEQYF
clone_size: once
d_call: -
v_call: TRBV6-2/TRBV6-3
j_call: TRBJ2-7

cdr3_nt: TGCAGCGTGGCTAACTTCTTGAACACCGGGGAGCTGTTTTTT
cdr3_aa: CSVANFLNTGELFF
clone_size: few
d_call: -
v_call: TRBV29-1
j_call: TRBJ2-2